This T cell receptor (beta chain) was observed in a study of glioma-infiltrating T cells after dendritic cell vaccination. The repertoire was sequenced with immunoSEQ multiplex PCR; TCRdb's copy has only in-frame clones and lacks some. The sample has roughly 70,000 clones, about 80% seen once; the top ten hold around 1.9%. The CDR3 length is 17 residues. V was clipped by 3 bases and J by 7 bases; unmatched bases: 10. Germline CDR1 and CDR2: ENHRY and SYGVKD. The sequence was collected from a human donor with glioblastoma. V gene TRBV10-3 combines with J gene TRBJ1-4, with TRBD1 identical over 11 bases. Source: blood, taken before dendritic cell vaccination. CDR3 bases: TGTGCCATCAGTGAAGTCCCGGGACAGGGGGAGGGTGAAAAACTGTTTTTT. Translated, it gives CAISEVPGQGEGEKLFF.